This T cell receptor (beta chain) emerged from a study of human T cells and chemical hapten exposure. Across the study: Patients, largely female, had alopecia areata, totalis or universalis.

This clonotype was detected ten times or more. From the RACE reads, TCRdb called clonotypes with MiXCR, one entry per CDR3 protein. This sample carries 65,000 to 100,000 distinct CDR3 sequences, approximately 7% of them seen once, and the ten largest clones take under 1.5%. Time point noted: patch test 2, 6 weeks after DPC sensitization. Treatment noted: therapeutic diphenylcyclopropenone sensitization with weekly scalp DPC. Those who donated were patients with alopecia, 18 to 70 years of age, and suitable for DPC. The receptor's source is a woman aged 25-40 years with alopecia areata. Some clones in this sample may be carry-over from other donors' samples. Sample: whole blood, taken in connection with sensitization to the hapten diphenylcyclopropenone (DPC).

This CDR3 is CASTGGGANVLTF. In DNA form, the CDR3 reads TGTGCCAGCACGGGGGGTGGGGCCAACGTCCTGACTTTC. V usage is TRBV12-3 or TRBV12-4 and J usage is TRBJ2-6, with 7 bases identical to TRBD2. This CDR3 is 13 amino acids long. With 7 bases clipped from V and 3 bases from J, the junction kept 0 bases outside the gene matches.